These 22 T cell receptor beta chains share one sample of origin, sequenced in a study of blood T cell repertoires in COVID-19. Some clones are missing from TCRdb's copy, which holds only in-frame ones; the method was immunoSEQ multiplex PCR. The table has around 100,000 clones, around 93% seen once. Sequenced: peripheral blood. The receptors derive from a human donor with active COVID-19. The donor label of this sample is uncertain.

CDR3 bases: TGTGCCAGCAGTCGACCGGGCCAAGGGGCTGCACCCCTCCACTTT. Amino acid sequence: CASSRPGQGAAPLHF. This chain links TRBV6-2 or TRBV6-3 with TRBJ1-6, with D maybe TRBD1 (5 bases). V was trimmed by 5 bases and J by 11 bases, leaving 19 bases between them. Germline CDR1 reads MNHEY; CDR2 reads SVGEGT. This CDR3 is 15 amino acids long.

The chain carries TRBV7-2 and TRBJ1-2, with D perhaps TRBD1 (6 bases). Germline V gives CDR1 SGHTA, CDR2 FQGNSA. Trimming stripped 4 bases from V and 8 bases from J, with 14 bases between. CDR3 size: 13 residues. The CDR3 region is CASSSDQGKGYTF. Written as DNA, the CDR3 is TGTGCCAGCAGCTCAGACCAGGGGAAAGGCTACACCTTC.

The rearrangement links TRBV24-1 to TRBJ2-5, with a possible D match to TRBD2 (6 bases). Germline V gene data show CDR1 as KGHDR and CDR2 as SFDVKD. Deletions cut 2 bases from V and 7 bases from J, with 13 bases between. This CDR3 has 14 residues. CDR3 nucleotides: TGTGCCACCAGTGATTCCTTCGGGGGAGCGACCCAGTACTTC. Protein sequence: CATSDSFGGATQYF.

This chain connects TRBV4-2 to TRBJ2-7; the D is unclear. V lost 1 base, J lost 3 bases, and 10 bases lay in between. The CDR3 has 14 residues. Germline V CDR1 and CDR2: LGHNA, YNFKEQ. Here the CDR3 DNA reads TGTGCCAGCAGCCAAGTAATTGGCAGCTACGAGCAGTACTTC. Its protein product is CASSQVIGSYEQYF.

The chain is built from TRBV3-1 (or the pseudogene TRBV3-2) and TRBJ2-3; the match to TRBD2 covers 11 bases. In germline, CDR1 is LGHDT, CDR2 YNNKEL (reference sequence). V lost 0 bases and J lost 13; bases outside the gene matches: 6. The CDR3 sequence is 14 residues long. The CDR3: CASSQDATSGEEYF. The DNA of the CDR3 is TGTGCCAGCAGCCAAGATGCGACTAGCGGGGAGGAGTATTTT.

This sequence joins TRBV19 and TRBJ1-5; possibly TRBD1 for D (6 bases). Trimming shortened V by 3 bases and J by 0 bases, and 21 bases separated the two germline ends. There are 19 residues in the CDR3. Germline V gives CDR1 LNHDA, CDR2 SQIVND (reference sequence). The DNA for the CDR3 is TGTGCCAGTAGTATGAGTGTGTGGGCAGGGGTTTATAGCAATCAGCCCCAGCATTTT. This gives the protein CASSMSVWAGVYSNQPQHF.

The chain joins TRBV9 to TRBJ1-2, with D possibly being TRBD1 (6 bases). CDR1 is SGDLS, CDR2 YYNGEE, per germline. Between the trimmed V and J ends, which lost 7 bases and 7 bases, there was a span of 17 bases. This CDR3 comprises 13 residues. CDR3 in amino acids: CASSYPGAIGYTF. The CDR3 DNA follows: TGTGCCAGCTCCTACCCAGGGGCTATTGGCTACACCTTC.

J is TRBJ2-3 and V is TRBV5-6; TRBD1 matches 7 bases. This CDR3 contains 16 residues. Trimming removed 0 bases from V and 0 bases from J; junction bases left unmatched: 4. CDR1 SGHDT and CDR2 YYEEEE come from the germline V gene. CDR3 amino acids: CASSLAGTASTDTQYF. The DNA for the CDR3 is TGTGCCAGCAGCTTGGCCGGGACAGCTAGCACAGATACGCAGTATTTT.

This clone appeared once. CDR3 amino acids: CASSVGTGGFQDEQFF. In nucleotides, the CDR3 is TGTGCCAGCAGTGTTGGCACAGGGGGCTTTCAGGATGAGCAGTTCTTC. The chain carries TRBV6-1 and TRBJ2-1, with 9 bases lining up with TRBD1. The CDR3 consists of 16 residues. Germline values: CDR1 MNHNS, CDR2 SASEGT. The J segment lost 8 bases and the V segment lost 4 bases, leaving 12 bases of the junction unmatched.

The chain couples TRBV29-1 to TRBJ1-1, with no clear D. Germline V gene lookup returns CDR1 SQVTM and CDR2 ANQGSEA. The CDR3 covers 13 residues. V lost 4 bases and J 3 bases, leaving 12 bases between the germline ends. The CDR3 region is CSVGLREDTEAFF. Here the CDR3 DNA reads TGCAGCGTTGGACTTCGGGAGGACACTGAAGCTTTCTTT.

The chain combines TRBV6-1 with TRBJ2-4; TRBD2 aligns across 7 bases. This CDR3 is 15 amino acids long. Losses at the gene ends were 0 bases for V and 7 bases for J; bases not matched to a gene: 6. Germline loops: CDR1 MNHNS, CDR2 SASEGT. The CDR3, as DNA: TGTGCCAGCAGTGAAGCGGGTGCACTAGCGAACATTCAGTACTTC. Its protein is CASSEAGALANIQYF.

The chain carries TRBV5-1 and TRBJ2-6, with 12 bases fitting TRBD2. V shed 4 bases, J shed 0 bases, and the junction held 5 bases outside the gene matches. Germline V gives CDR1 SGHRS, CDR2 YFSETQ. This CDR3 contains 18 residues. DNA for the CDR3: TGCGCCAGCAGCCCAAGGACTAGCGGGGTCTCTGGGGCCAACGTCCTGACTTTC. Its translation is CASSPRTSGVSGANVLTF.

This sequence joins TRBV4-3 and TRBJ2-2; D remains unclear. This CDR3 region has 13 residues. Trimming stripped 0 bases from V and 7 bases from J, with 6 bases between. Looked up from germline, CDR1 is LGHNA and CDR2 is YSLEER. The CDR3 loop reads CASSQDPVGELFF. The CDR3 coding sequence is TGCGCCAGCAGCCAAGATCCGGTCGGGGAGCTGTTTTTT.

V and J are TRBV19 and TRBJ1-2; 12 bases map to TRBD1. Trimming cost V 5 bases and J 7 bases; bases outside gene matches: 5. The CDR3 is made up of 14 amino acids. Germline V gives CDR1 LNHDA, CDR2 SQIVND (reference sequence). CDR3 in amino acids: CASSGTGGLRGYTF. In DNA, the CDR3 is TGTGCCAGTAGTGGGACAGGGGGCCTTCGTGGCTACACCTTC.

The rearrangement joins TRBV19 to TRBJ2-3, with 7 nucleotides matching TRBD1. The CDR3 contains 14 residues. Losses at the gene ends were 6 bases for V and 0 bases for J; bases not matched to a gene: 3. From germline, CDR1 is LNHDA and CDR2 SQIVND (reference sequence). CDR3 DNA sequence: TGTGCCAGTAGGACAGGGTCAAGCACAGATACGCAGTATTTT. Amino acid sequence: CASRTGSSTDTQYF.

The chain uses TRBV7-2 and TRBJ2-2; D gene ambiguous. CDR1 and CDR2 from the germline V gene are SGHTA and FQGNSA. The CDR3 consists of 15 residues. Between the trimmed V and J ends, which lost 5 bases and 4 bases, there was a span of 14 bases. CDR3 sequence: CASSPTEISTGELFF. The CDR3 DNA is TGTGCCAGCAGCCCGACGGAGATTTCCACCGGGGAGCTGTTTTTT.

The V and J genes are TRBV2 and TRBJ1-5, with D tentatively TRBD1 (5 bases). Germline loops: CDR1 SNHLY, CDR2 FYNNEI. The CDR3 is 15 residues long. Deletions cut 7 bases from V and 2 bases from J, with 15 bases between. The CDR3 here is CASTREEVGNQPQHF. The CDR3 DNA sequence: TGTGCCAGCACCAGGGAGGAGGTTGGCAATCAGCCCCAGCATTTT.

The chain's CDR3 is CAHPTVLYGYTF. CDR3 DNA sequence: TGCGCCCACCCGACAGTGCTGTATGGCTACACCTTC. J is TRBJ1-2 and V is TRBV29-1, with a possible D match to TRBD1 (5 bases). This CDR3 contains 12 residues. Germline V gene data show CDR1 as SQVTM and CDR2 as ANQGSEA.

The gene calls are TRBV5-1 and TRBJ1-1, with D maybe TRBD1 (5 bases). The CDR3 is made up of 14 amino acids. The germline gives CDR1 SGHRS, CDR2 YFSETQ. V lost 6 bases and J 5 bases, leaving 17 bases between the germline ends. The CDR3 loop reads CASTSGGLWTEAFF. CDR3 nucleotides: TGCGCCAGCACAAGCGGGGGTTTGTGGACTGAAGCTTTCTTT. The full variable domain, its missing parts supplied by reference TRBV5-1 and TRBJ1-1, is KAGVTQTPRYLIKTRGQQVTLSCSPISGHRSVSWYQQTPGQGLQFLFEYFSETQRNKGNFPGRFSGRQFSNSRSEMNVSTLELGDSALYLCASTSGGLWTEAFFGQGTRLTVV.

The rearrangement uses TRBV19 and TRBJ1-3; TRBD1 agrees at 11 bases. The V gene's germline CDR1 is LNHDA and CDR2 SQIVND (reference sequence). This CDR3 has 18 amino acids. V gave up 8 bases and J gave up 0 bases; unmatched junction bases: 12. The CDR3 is CASFSPGQGGLSGNTIYF. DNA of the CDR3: TGTGCCAGTTTCAGCCCGGGACAGGGGGGCCTCTCTGGAAACACCATATATTTT.

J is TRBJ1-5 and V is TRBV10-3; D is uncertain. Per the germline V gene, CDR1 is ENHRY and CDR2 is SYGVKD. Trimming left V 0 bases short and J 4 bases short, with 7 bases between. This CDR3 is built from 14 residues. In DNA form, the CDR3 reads TGTGCCATCAGTGAGTCGACCGGGAATCAGCCCCAGCATTTT. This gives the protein CAISESTGNQPQHF.

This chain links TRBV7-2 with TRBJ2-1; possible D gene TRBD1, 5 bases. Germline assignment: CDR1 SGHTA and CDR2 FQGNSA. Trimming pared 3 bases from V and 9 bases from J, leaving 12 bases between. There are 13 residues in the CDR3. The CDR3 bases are TGTGCCAGCAGCTTTTTCAGGGCAACTGAGCAGTTCTTC. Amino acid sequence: CASSFFRATEQFF. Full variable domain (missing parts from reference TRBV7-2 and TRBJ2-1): GAGVSQSPSNKVTEKGKDVELRCDPISGHTALYWYRQSLGQGLEFLIYFQGNSAPDKSGLPSDRFSAERTGGSVSTLTIQRTQQEDSAVYLCASSFFRATEQFFGPGTRLTVL.